This T cell receptor beta chain was sequenced in a study of shared clonotypes between healthy human individuals (dated by TCRdb to 2018 to 2021). Broadly, across the study: The cohort included three men and two women between 18 and 49 years of age. Different laboratories and diverse techniques were used to prepare libraries and sequence TCR repertoires, to increase sequencing depth and limit assay-specific biases. Leukapheresis yielded between about 0.8 and 8.9 billion PBMCs per donor. To estimate repertoire size and how much clonotypes are shared between individuals, the study performed deep sequencing of blood TCR repertoires from a handful of healthy adults.

The donors were healthy, HIV-negative adults with no recently reported acute infections or vaccinations. Only Caucasian adults living in Nashville, Tennessee, USA were represented among the donors. For unsorted samples, some 90 million PBMCs were counted, and genomic DNA was extracted using the QIAamp DNA Blood Mini kit. After blood collection by leukapheresis, PBMCs were isolated using Ficoll-Histopaque density gradient centrifugation and then cryopreserved in the vapor phase of liquid nitrogen. Using the deep immunoSEQ assay, multiplex PCR amplified TCR CDR3 regions from genomic DNA. Extracted genomic DNA from each cell subset was spread evenly across all wells of several immunoSEQ 96-well plates, with each plate serving as a replicate. Each replicate PCR for unsorted PBMC received roughly 300 ng genomic DNA, equal to 30,000 to 35,000 T cell genomes. Genomic DNA from unsorted PBMC was sequenced over ten immunoSEQ deep assay plates. The purified libraries were quantified using a Qubit 3.0 fluorometer, sized with a Bioanalyzer 2100, and then quantified again using the KAPA Library Quantification kit. Each immunoSEQ 96-well plate was sequenced on its own single-read 150-cycle Illumina NextSeq 550 flow cell. The study's own analysis went as follows. Because the immunoSEQ output held only junctional sequences and lacked quality scores, the filtering could not match the filtering applied to full-length reads. Sequences were annotated with PyIR, a Python wrapper for IgBLAST v1.9, and V/J genes and CDR3 were assigned using IMGT germline references. Reads were removed for weak V/J assignments (E-value above 1e-6), missing CDR3, stop codons, out-of-frame junctions, or ambiguous translated residues. V3J clonotypes were defined as sequences sharing an identical inferred V gene, J gene, and CDR3 amino acid sequence. Percentage overlap between repertoires was computed as shared unique clonotypes divided by the size of the smaller repertoire. RTK rarefaction, the Chao1 estimator, and Recon v2.1 estimates of unobserved clonotypes were used to assess repertoire richness. TCRdb retrieved this table from immuneACCESS and kept in-frame rearrangements only. Not all clones are present; in checked studies, unresolved V genes account for under half, and no reason is known for the remainder. The V and J calls and clone size were taken over from that table, and D and trimming were inferred from the DNA. In this sample the table shows fewer than 500,000 clones, 60% to 80% of which occur a single time. Around 12% of the sample is taken by the ten largest.

General findings and caveats noted by the study authors: The genetic and exposure-history diversity represented was limited by the small number of donors. Sampling was limited to blood, and TCR repertoires in tissue likely differ from TCR repertoires in blood. Pairwise subsampling indicated that sequencing depth was expected to affect the degree of clonotype sharing among donors.

Concerning this clone itself: There is no known antigen for this receptor. No much larger clone is present one base from it, and per-base qualities are unavailable.

V lost 4 bases and J lost 3 bases, and the count of bases not matched to a germline gene is 8. The CDR3, from cysteine to phenylalanine, totals 15 residues. Only the CDR3 DNA is retained, 45 bases long and in frame from the first base. CDR1 LGHNA and CDR2 YNFKEQ are derived from the germline V gene. The TCR comes from a woman aged 40 to 50 in good health. Some clones in this sample may be carry-over from other donors' samples. The sequence is built from TRBV4-2 and TRBJ2-7; 8 bases in between match TRBD2. Specimen: PBMCs. The sequenced DNA is TGTGCCAGCAGCCCGATAGCGGGATACGACTACGAGCAGTACTTC. Translation gives CASSPIAGYDYEQYF.